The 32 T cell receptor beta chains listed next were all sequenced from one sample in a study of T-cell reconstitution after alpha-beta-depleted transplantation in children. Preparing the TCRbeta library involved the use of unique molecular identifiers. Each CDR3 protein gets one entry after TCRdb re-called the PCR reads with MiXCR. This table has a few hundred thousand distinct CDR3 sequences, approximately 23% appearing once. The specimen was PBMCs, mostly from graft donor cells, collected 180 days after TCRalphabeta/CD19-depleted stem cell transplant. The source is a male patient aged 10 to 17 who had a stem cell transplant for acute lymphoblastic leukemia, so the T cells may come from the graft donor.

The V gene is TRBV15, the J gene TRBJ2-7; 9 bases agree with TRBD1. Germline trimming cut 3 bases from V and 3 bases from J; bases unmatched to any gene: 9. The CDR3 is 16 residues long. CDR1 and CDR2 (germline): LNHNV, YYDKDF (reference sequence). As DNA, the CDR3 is TGTGCCACCAGCAGCCCCGAGACGGGACAGGGCTACGAGCAGTACTTC. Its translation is CATSSPETGQGYEQYF.

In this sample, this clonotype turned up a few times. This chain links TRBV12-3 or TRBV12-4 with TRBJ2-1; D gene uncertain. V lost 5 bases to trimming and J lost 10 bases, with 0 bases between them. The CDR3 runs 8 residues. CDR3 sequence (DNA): TGTGCCAGCAGTGAGCAGTTCTTC. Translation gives CASSEQFF.

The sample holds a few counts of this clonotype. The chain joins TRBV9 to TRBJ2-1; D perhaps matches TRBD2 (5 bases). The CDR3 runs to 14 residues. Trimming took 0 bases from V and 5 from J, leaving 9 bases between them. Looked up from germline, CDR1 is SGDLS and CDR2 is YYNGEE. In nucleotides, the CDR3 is TGTGCCAGCAGCGTAGGCCTAGCTAACAATGAGCAGTTCTTC. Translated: CASSVGLANNEQFF.

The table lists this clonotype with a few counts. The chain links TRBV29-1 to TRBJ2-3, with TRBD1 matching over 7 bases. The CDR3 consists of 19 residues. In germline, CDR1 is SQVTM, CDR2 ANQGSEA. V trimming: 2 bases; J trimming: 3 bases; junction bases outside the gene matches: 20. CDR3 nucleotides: TGCAGCGTTGAATGGGTTAACAGGGGCCCCGGGGTCAAAACAGATACGCAGTATTTT. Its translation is CSVEWVNRGPGVKTDTQYF.

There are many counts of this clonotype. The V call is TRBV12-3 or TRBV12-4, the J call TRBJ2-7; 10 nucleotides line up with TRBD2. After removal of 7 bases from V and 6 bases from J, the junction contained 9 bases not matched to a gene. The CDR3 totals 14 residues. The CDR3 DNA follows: TGTGCCAGCAAGACCGGGACTAGCGTAGCCGAGCAGTACTTC. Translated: CASKTGTSVAEQYF.

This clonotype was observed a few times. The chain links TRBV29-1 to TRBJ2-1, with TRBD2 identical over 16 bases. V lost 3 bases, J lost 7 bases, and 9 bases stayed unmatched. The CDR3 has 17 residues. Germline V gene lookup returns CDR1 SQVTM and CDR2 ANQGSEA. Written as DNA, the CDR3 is TGCAGCGTTGACCTGAGGGGACTAGCGGGAGGGGAGAATGAGCAGTTCTTC. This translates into CSVDLRGLAGGENEQFF.

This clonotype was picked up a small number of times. The CDR3 DNA follows: TGTGCCTCGGAGTCCGGGACAGGGGGCATCGGGGAGCTGTTTTTT. Protein: CASESGTGGIGELFF. The chain links TRBV10-3 to TRBJ2-2, with 12 bases lining up with TRBD1. Germline trimming cut 11 bases from V and 7 bases from J; bases unmatched to any gene: 11. The CDR3 runs 15 residues. The germline gives CDR1 ENHRY, CDR2 SYGVKD.

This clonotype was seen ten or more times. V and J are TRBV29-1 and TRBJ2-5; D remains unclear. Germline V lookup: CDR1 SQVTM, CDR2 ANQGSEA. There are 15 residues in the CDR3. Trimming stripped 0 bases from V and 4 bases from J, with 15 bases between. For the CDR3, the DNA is TGCAGCGTTGAAGATCTTTGGGCGAGAGCAGAGACCCAGTACTTC. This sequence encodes CSVEDLWARAETQYF.

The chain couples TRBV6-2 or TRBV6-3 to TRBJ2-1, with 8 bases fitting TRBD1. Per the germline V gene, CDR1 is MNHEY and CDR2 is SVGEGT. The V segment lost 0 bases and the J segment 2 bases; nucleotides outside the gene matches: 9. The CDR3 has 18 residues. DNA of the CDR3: TGTGCCAGCAGTTACTCGGGACAGGTTTGGGATCCCTACAATGAGCAGTTCTTC. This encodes CASSYSGQVWDPYNEQFF.

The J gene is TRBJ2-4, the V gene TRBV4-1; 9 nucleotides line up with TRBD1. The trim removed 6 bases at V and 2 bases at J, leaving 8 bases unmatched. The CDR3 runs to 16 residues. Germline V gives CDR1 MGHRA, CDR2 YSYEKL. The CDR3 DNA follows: TGCGCCAGCAGGGGGACAGGGCGGAGGACCAAAAACATTCAGTACTTC. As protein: CASRGTGRRTKNIQYF.

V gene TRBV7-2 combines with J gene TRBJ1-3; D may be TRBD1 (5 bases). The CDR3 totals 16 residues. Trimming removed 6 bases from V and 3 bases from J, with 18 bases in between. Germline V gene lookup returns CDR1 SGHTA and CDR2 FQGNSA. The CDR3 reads CASSLEYGGFGNTIYF. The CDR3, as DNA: TGTGCCAGCAGTTTGGAGTATGGGGGTTTTGGAAACACCATATATTTT.

DNA of the CDR3: TGCAGTGCTTTCCGACGTCTTAGGGGCGAGCAGTACTTC. Its protein is CSAFRRLRGEQYF. The gene calls are TRBV20-1 and TRBJ2-7; the D gene is possibly TRBD1 (5 bases). The CDR3 runs 13 residues. Germline V gene data show CDR1 as DFQATT and CDR2 as SNEGSKA (reference sequence). V lost 5 bases and J lost 6, with 17 bases in between.

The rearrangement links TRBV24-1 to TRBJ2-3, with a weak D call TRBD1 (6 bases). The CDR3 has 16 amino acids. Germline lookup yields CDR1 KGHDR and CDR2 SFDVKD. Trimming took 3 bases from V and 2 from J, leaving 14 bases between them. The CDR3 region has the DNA TGTGCCACCAGTGATCCCGGACAGCCAGTCACAGATACGCAGTATTTT. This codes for CATSDPGQPVTDTQYF.

DNA for the CDR3: TGTGCCAGCAGCGTAGGAGGGGTAGAATTGGATGAGCAGTTCTTC. This encodes CASSVGGVELDEQFF. The chain links TRBV9 to TRBJ2-1; possibly TRBD1 or TRBD2 for D (5 bases each). V was pared by 0 bases and J by 8 bases, with 15 bases between. This CDR3 comprises 15 residues. Germline V CDR1 and CDR2: SGDLS, YYNGEE.

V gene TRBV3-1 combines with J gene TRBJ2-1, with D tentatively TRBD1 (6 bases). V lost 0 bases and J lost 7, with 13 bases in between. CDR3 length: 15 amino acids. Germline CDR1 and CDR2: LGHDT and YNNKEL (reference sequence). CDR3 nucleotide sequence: TGTGCCAGCAGCCAAGAAGGGGGAGTATGGAATGAGCAGTTCTTC. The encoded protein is CASSQEGGVWNEQFF.

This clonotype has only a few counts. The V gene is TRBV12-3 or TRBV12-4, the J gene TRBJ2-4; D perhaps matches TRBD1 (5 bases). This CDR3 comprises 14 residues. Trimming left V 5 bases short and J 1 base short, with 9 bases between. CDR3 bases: TGTGCCAGCAGTGGCAGGGCGGCCAAAAACATTCAGTACTTC. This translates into CASSGRAAKNIQYF.

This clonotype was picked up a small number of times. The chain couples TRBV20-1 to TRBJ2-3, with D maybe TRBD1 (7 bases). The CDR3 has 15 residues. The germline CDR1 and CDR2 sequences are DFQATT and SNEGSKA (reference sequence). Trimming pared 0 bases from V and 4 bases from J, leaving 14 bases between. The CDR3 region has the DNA TGCAGTGCTAGAGATCCAGGGGGGCAAGCAGATACGCAGTATTTT. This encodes CSARDPGGQADTQYF.

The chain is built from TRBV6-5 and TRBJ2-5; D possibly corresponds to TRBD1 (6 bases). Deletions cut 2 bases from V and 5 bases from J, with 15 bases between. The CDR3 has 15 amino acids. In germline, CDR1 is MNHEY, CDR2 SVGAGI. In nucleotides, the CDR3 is TGTGCCAGCAGTTACGATGCGAGGGGGACGGAGACCCAGTACTTC. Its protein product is CASSYDARGTETQYF.

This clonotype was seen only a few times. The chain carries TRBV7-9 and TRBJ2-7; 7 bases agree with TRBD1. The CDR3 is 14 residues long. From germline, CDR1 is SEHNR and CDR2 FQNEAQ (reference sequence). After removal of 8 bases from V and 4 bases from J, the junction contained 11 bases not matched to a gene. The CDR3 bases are TGTGCCAGCTTAGCAAGACAGGGCGTTTACGAGCAGTACTTC. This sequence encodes CASLARQGVYEQYF.

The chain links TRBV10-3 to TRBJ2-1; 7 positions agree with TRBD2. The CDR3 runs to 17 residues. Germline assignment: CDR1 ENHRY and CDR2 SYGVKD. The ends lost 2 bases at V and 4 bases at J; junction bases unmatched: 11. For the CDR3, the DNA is TGTGCCATCAGTGAGCCTCGTGGTAGCGGGTGGTACAATGAGCAGTTCTTC. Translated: CAISEPRGSGWYNEQFF.

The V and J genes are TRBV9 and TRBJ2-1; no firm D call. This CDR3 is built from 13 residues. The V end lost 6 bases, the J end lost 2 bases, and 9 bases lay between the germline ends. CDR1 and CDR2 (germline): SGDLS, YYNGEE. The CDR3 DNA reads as TGTGCCAGCACAGGCGCGGCCTACAATGAGCAGTTCTTC. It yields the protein CASTGAAYNEQFF.

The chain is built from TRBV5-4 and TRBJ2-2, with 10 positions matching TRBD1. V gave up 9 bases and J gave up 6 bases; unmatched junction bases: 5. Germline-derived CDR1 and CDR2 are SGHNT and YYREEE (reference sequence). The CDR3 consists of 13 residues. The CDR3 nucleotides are TGTGCCATCGGGACAGGGGTATCCGGGGAGCTGTTTTTT. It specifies CAIGTGVSGELFF.

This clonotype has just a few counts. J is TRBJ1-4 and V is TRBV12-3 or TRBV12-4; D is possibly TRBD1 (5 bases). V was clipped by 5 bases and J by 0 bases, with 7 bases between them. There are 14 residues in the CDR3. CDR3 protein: CASSRDATNEKLFF. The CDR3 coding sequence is TGTGCCAGCAGTAGGGACGCAACTAATGAAAAACTGTTTTTT.

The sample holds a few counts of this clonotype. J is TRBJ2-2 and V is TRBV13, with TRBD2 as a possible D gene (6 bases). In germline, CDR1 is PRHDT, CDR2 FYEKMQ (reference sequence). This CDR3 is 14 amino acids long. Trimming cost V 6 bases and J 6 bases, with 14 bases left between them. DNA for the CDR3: TGTGCCAGCAGGAGGGCCCTAGCGTCCGGGGAGCTGTTTTTT. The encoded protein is CASRRALASGELFF.

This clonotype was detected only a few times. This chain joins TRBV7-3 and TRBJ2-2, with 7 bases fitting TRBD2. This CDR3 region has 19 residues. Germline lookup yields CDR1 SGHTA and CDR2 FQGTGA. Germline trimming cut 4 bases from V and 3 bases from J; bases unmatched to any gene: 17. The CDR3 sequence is CASSSEVGRALKYTGELFF. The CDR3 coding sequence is TGTGCCAGCAGCTCTGAGGTGGGGAGGGCCTTAAAGTACACCGGGGAGCTGTTTTTT.

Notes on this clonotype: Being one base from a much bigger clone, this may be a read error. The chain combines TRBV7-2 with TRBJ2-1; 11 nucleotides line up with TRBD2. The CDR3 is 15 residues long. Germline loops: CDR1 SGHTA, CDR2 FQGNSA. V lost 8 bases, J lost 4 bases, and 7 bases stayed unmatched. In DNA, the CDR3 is TGTGCCAGCGGGCCGCTAGCGGGAGGTTACAATGAGCAGTTCTTC. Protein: CASGPLAGGYNEQFF.

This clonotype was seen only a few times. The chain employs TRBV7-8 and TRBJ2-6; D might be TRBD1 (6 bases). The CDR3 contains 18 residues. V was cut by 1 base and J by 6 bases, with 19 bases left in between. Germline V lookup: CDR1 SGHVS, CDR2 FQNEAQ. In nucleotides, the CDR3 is TGTGCCAGCAGCTTAGGGATACTACAGGGATTTACGGCCAACGTCCTGACTTTC. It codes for CASSLGILQGFTANVLTF.

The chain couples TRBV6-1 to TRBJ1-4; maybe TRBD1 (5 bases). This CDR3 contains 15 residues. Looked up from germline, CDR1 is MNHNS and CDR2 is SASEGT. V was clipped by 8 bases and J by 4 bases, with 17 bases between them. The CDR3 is CASRIQARYNEKLFF. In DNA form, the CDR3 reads TGTGCCAGCCGAATACAGGCCCGTTATAATGAAAAACTGTTTTTT.

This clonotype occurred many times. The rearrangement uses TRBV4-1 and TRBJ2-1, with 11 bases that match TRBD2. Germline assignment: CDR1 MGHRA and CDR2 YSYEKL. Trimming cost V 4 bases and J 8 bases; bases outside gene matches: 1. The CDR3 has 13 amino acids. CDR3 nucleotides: TGCGCCAGCAGCCTACTAGCGGGAGATGAGCAGTTCTTC. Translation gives CASSLLAGDEQFF.

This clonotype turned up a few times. The CDR3 sequence is CASSPGTSGREGRPYNEQFF. The CDR3 DNA reads TGTGCCAGCAGCCCGGGGACTAGCGGGAGGGAGGGACGGCCCTACAATGAGCAGTTCTTC. The chain has TRBV7-3 and TRBJ2-1, with 16 bases fitting TRBD2. V trimming: 5 bases; J trimming: 2 bases; junction bases outside the gene matches: 12. Germline lookup yields CDR1 SGHTA and CDR2 FQGTGA. The CDR3 contains 20 residues.

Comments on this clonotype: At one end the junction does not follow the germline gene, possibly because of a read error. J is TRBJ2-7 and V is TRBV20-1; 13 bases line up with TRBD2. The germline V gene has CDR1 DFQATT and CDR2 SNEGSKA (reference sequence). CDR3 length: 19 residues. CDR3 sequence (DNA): TGCTGTGCTAGAGATATTCGGAAAACTAGCGGGAGGGCCTCGCACGAGCAGTACTTC. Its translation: CCARDIRKTSGRASHEQYF.

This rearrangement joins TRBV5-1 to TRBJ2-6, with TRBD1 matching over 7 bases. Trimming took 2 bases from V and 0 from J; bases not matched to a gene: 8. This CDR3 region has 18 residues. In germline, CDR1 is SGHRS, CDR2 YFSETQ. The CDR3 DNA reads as TGCGCCAGCAGCTTCCCCCGGGACAGCGTCTCTGGGGCCAACGTCCTGACTTTC. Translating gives CASSFPRDSVSGANVLTF.